The T cell receptor beta chain described here comes from a study of beta chain features in type 1 diabetes. Broader study findings: TCRB CDR3s were moderately but significantly shorter in Type 1 diabetes patients in all four CD4+ subsets.

Notes on this clone: Its target is unknown.

Sequenced material consisted of expressed TCRB transcripts (all of the isolated RNA was reverse transcribed). The data were produced by immunoSEQ multiplex PCR, yet TCRdb's version contains in-frame clones alone and is incomplete. There are 600,000 to 750,000 clones in the sample; 9.5% to 15% occur only once, and roughly 0.11% lies in the top ten. Germline loops: CDR1 SGDLS, CDR2 YYNGEE. The ends lost 0 bases at V and 4 bases at J; junction bases unmatched: 9. The CDR3 is 16 amino acids. This receptor was obtained from a man aged 25 to 40 with type 1 diabetes. The chain joins TRBV9 to TRBJ2-5; 7 bases line up with TRBD2. Sequencing was carried out using naive CD4+ T cells from blood. The CDR3 loop is CASSVGTRAPGETQYF. The DNA of the CDR3 is TGTGCCAGCAGCGTAGGGACTAGAGCCCCCGGAGAGACCCAGTACTTC.